By its share, the clone carrying this TCR beta chain is medium-sized. Sequencing templates came from extracted RNA that was reverse transcribed into cDNA. Libraries were prepared by immunoSEQ multiplex PCR; TCRdb keeps only in-frame clonotypes and omits some of them. The sample consists of 14,000 or so clones, under 65% of them appearing once. These data come from a study of CD8+ T cells in alopecia areata. It was from alopecia areata patients that lesional scalp punch biopsies and peripheral blood were collected. CDR3 size: 12 residues. Germline lookup yields CDR1 SGHKS and CDR2 YYEKEE (reference sequence). The V end was cut by 2 bases, the J end by 6 bases, with 7 bases between.

Sequences were derived from skin, sampled at week 0. The genes are TRBV5-5 and TRBJ2-3, with D tentatively TRBD2 (5 bases). The source of this sequence is a human donor with alopecia areata. This CDR3 reads CASSFPGDTQYF. DNA of the CDR3: TGTGCCAGCAGCTTCCCGGGGGATACGCAGTATTTT.